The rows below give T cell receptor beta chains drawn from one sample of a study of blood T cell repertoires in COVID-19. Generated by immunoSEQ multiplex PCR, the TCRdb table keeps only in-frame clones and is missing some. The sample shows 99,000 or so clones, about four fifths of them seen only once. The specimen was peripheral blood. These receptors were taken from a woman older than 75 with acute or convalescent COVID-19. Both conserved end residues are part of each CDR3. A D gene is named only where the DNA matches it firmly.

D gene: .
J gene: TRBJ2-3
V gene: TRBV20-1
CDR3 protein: CSAALGDTQYF

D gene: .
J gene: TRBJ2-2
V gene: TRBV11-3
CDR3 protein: CATQGNTGELFF

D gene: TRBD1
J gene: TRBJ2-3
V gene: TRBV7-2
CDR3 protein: CASSEGQVGTDTQYF

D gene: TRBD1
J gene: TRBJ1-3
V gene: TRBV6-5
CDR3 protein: CASRGTGSGNTIYF

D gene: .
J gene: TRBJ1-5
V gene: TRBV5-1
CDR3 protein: CASSLGDNQPQHF

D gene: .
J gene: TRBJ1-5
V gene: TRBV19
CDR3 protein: CASSEGRKSNQPQHF

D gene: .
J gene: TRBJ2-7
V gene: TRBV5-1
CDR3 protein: CASSVTGTRDYEQYF

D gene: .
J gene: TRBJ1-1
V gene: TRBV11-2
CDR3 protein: CASSLAAGNTEAFF

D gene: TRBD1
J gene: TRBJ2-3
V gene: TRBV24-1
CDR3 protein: CATSDLGQGAVADTQYF

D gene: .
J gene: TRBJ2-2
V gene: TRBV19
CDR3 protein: CASINIWNRGQNTGELFF

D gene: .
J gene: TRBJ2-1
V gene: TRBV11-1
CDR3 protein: CASSSPVGVSYNEQFF

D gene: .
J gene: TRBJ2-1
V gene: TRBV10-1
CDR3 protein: CASSSRTPGSYNEQFF

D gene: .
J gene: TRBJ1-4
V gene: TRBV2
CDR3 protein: CANTDNSEKLFF

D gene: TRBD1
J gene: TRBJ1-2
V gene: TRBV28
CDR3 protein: CASSPPTGIYGYTF

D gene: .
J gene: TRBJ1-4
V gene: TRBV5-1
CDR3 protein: CASSLNTFREKLFF

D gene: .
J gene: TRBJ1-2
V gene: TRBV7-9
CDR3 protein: CASSLVGSQAHLQGGYTF

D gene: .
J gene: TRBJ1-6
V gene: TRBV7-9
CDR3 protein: CASSLDLNSPLHF

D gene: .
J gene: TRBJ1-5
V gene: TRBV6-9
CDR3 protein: CARQGQPQHF

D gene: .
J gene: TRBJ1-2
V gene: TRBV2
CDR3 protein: CASNADYGYTF

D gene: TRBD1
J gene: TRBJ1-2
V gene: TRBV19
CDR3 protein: CASKRTGTESFGYTF

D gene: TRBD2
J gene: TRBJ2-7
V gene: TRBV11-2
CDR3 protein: CASSGGAYEQYF

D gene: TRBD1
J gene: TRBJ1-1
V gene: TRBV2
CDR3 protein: CATGTGGWTEAFF

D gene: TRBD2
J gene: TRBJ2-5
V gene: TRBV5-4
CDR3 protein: CASSPRGGRGTETQYF

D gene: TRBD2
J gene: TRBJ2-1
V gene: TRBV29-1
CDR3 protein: CSVEGLANNEQFF

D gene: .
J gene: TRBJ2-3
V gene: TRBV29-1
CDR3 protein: CSVEPDNTDTQYF

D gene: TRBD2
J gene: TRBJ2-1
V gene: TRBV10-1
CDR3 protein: CASLKRERSGRVHNEQFF

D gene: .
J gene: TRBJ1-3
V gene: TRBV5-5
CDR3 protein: CASSFQQALYSGNTIYF

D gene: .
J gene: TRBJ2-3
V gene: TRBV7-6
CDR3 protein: CASSLSSRLAKTSDTQYF

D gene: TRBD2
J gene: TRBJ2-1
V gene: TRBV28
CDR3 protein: CAGQRGGGIYNEQFF

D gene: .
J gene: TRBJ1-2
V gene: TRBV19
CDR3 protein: CASTSLSWTDPCF

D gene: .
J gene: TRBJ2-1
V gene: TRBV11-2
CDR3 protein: CASSQRGGRGNEQFF

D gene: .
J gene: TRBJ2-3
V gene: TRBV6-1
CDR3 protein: CASSEALTYTDTQYF

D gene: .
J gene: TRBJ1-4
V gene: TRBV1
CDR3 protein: CTSSQERGTPMWGEKLFF

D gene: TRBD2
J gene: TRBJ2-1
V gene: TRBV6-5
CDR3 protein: CASSWTSGTTEQFF

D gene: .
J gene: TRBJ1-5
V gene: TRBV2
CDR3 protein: CASRSDSSNQPQHF

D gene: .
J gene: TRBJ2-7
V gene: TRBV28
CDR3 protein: CASSLEREQYF

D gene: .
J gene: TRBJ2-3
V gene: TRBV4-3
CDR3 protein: CASSQDLGTSTDTQYF

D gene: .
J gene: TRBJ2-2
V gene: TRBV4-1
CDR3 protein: CASSQSGLSNTGELFF